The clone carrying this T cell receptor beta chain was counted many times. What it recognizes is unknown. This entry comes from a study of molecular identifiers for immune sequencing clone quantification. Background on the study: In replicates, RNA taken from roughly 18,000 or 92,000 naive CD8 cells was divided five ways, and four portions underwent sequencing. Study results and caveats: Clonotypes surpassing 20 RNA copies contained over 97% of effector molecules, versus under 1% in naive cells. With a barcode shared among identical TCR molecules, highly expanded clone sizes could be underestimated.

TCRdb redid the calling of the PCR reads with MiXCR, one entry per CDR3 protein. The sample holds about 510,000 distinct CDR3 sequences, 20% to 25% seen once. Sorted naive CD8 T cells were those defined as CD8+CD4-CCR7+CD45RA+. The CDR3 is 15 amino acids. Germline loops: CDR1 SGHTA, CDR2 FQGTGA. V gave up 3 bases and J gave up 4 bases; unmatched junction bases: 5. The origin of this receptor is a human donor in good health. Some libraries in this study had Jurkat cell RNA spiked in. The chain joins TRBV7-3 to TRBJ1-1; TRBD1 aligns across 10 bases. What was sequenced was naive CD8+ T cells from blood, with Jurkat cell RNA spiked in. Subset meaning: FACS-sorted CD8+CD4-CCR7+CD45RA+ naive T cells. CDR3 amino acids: CASSLTGGEGTEAFF. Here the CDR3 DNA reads TGTGCCAGCAGCTTGACAGGGGGCGAGGGCACTGAAGCTTTCTTT.